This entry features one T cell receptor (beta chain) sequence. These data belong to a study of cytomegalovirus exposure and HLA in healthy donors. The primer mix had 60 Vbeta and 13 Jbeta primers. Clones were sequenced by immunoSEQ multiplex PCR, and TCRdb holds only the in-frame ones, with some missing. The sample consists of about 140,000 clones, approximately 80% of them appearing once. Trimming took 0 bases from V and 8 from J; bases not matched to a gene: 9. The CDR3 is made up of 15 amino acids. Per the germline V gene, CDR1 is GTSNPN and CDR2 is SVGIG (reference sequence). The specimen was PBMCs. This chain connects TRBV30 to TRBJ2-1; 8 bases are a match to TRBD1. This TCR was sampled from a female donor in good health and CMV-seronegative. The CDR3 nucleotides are TGTGCCTGGAGTGTCCGGACAGGGATATTTCATGAGCAGTTCTTC. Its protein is CAWSVRTGIFHEQFF.